This T cell receptor (beta chain) was sequenced in a study of cytomegalovirus exposure and HLA in healthy donors. Study in general: The 120 million or so unique TCR beta sequences, from roughly 170 million T cells, were found by an earlier analysis.

The PCR ran on 60 Vbeta and 13 Jbeta primers. Generated by immunoSEQ multiplex PCR, the TCRdb table keeps only in-frame clones and is missing some. Here the sample spans 100,000 to 150,000 clones, approximately 10% being singletons. Whole-study findings and limits: Within a later analysis, the majority of CMV-associated TCR beta chains appeared HLA-restricted.

Trimming removed 2 bases from V and 5 bases from J; junction bases left unmatched: 4. The CDR3 loop spans 14 amino acids. Germline loops: CDR1 MNHEY, CDR2 SMNVEV (reference sequence). This clone was detected only a few times. Its matching antigen is unknown. The sequencing sample was made of PBMCs. The chain uses TRBV27 and TRBJ1-2; 8 bases align to TRBD1. This clonotype was obtained from a woman under 30 in good health and CMV-seropositive. CDR3 sequence: CASSLTGGIYGYTF. As DNA, the CDR3 is TGTGCCAGCAGTTTAACAGGGGGGATTTATGGCTACACCTTC.